A selection of T cell receptor beta chains follows, all from one sample in a study of regulatory T cells in long-lasting Graves disease. TCRdb reprocessed the multiplex PCR reads via MiXCR and lists one record per CDR3 protein. Of about 200,000 distinct CDR3 sequences in the sample, approximately 19% are singletons; the top ten hold about 11%. These same data were also listed under a study on T cells in Graves' hyperthyroidism and ophthalmopathy.

This specimen was peripheral blood mononuclear cells (PBMCs), taken at new diagnosis, from a patient treated with antithyroid drugs. These receptors were collected from a woman in her twenties or thirties with Graves disease. The CDR3 runs from the conserved cysteine through the conserved F or W. D genes are given only for firm matches. Some rows have no size entry. The others give once, few or many, or a class for an expanded clone.

abundance | j_gene | v_gene | len | d_gene | CDR3nt | CDR3aa
few | TRBJ1-2 | TRBV4-1 | 19 | . | TGCGCCAGCAGCCAAGTATTGGGGGCTCGCTACCGTTCTAACTATGGCTACACCTTC | CASSQVLGARYRSNYGYTF
. | TRBJ1-5 | TRBV12-3/TRBV12-4 | 16 | . | TGTGCCAGCAGTTTAATGGCGTCAGAAATCAATCAGCCCCAGCATTTT | CASSLMASEINQPQHF
. | TRBJ1-2 | TRBV18 | 17 | . | TGTGCCAGCTCACCACCCGACAGGACGCTAAGCTTCTATGGCTACACCTTC | CASSPPDRTLSFYGYTF
. | TRBJ2-7 | TRBV19 | 13 | . | TGTGCCAGTAGTATAGTCGCGCCGGGCGAGCAGTACTTC | CASSIVAPGEQYF
many | TRBJ1-3 | TRBV7-8 | 16 | TRBD1 | TGTGCCAGCAGCTTAGGGACAGGGGGCTCTGGAAACACCATATATTTT | CASSLGTGGSGNTIYF
many | TRBJ2-3 | TRBV30 | 13 | . | TGTGCCTGGAGTGTGGACTCCACAGATACGCAGTATTTT | CAWSVDSTDTQYF
many | TRBJ2-4 | TRBV11-2 | 15 | TRBD1 | TGTGCCAGCAGCCAAGGACAGGGCGATTTAAACATTCAGTACTTC | CASSQGQGDLNIQYF
. | TRBJ1-2 | TRBV28 | 15 | TRBD1 | TGTGCCAGCAGTTTGGACAGGGGGGGTCTAAATGGCTACACCTTC | CASSLDRGGLNGYTF
. | TRBJ2-7 | TRBV4-1 | 16 | . | TGCGCCAGCAGCCAGCTACACACCCAGGACTCCTACGAGCAGTACTTC | CASSQLHTQDSYEQYF
many | TRBJ2-1 | TRBV10-3 | 13 | TRBD1 | TGTGCCATCAGGGGGCAGGGGGAGAATGAGCAGTTCTTC | CAIRGQGENEQFF
many | TRBJ1-4 | TRBV18 | 12 | . | TGTGCCAGCTCACCACCGGAGAGGGCTTTGTTTTTT | CASSPPERALFF
. | TRBJ2-2 | TRBV10-2 | 15 | TRBD1 | TGCGCCAGCAGCAGGGGGAGCCTAGAGTCCGGGGAGCTGTTTTTT | CASSRGSLESGELFF
many | TRBJ2-5 | TRBV6-2/TRBV6-3 | 16 | TRBD2 | TGTGCCAGCAGTTCGCTACTAGCGGAGTACCAAGAGACCCAGTACTTC | CASSSLLAEYQETQYF
medium-sized | TRBJ2-2 | TRBV2 | 14 | TRBD2 | TGTGCCAGAGGACTAGCCGAAAACACCGGGGAGCTGTTTTTT | CARGLAENTGELFF
many | TRBJ2-5 | TRBV30 | 12 | . | TGTGCCCTTCGACAGTACCAAGAGACCCAGTACTTC | CALRQYQETQYF
. | TRBJ1-1 | TRBV11-2 | 17 | TRBD1 | TGTGCCAGCAGCACCAACCGGACAGGATTAATGAACACTGAAGCTTTCTTT | CASSTNRTGLMNTEAFF
few | TRBJ2-2 | TRBV7-9 | 14 | . | TGTGCCAGCAGCTTAGTTCTGGGGACCGGGGAGCTGTTTTTT | CASSLVLGTGELFF
few | TRBJ2-7 | TRBV3-1 | 15 | TRBD2 | TGTGCCAGCAGCCGCTGGACTAGCGGGAGAGGCGAGCAGTACTTC | CASSRWTSGRGEQYF
many | TRBJ1-5 | TRBV27 | 16 | . | TGTGCCAGCAGGCCCCGGGGCGATAATAGCAATCAGCCCCAGCATTTT | CASRPRGDNSNQPQHF
. | TRBJ2-3 | TRBV9 | 16 | . | TGTGCCAGCAGCGCCTCTGAAGGGTCTAGCACAGATACGCAGTATTTT | CASSASEGSSTDTQYF
many | TRBJ1-4 | TRBV7-8 | 15 | . | TGTGCCAGCAGCTTACAGGGAGCAACTAATGAAAAACTGTTTTTT | CASSLQGATNEKLFF
. | TRBJ2-6 | TRBV30 | 13 | . | TGTGCCTGGAAAGGCTCTGGGGCCAACGTCCTGACTTTC | CAWKGSGANVLTF
many | TRBJ2-1 | TRBV7-9 | 13 | TRBD1 | TGTGCCAGCAGCCCGGGACAGGGGTATGAGCAGTTCTTC | CASSPGQGYEQFF
many | TRBJ2-4 | TRBV11-2 | 15 | . | TGTGCCAGCAGCTTAGACATTTTCGGCAAAAACATTCAGTACTTC | CASSLDIFGKNIQYF
once | TRBJ2-3 | TRBV11-3 | 15 | TRBD2 | TGTGCCAGCAGCGCTGGGACTAGCGGGACAGATACGCAGTATTTT | CASSAGTSGTDTQYF
many | TRBJ1-1 | TRBV3-1 | 14 | TRBD1 | TGTGCCAGCAGCCAGAGGGGGCGGAACACTGAAGCTTTCTTT | CASSQRGRNTEAFF
. | TRBJ1-1 | TRBV13 | 13 | . | TGTGCCAGCAGTTATCAGGTCCCCGGGGAAGCTTTCTTT | CASSYQVPGEAFF
few | TRBJ1-4 | TRBV5-5 | 15 | . | TGTGCCAGCAGCTTTACAATTCACGGGGATGAAAAACTGTTTTTT | CASSFTIHGDEKLFF
many | TRBJ1-4 | TRBV7-9 | 16 | TRBD1 | TGTGCCAGCAGCTTAGCGGTCGGTCAGGGGGATGAAAAACTGTTTTTT | CASSLAVGQGDEKLFF
many | TRBJ2-1 | TRBV12-3/TRBV12-4 | 17 | TRBD1 | TGTGCCAGCAGTCCCCTCACCGGGACAGGGGAGCACAATGAGCAGTTCTTC | CASSPLTGTGEHNEQFF
few | TRBJ2-3 | TRBV5-6 | 15 | . | TGTGCCAGCAGCTTTTTCGGGGAGCCGGCAGATACGCAGTATTTT | CASSFFGEPADTQYF